This TCR beta chain was obtained from a study of CD8+CD57+ T cells in acquired aplastic anemia. This clonotype came up a few times. Its antigen is still unknown. TCR beta VDJ and CDR3 profiles were obtained from a genomic DNA template. In TCRdb, the reads were re-called with MiXCR into one record per CDR3 protein. The repertoire consists of under 200,000 distinct CDR3 sequences, with 48% occurring once and the leading ten covering roughly 1.8%. Germline V gene sequence: CDR1 MNHNY, CDR2 SVGAGI (reference sequence). Deletions cut 0 bases from V and 9 bases from J, with 9 bases between. The CDR3 totals 13 residues. General observations from the study: Found in both controls and patients were around 29 CD8+ CDR3 sequences.

Flow cytometry had shown expanded CD8+CD57+ cells in the patients chosen for sequencing. This receptor was identified in a human donor with aplastic anemia. The chain combines TRBV6-6 with TRBJ2-1; D is undetermined. The sample taken for sequencing was sorted CD4+, CD8+, or CD8+CD57+ T cells (not recorded which) from PBMCs. For the CDR3, the DNA is TGTGCCAGCAGTTACTCGAAAAACTTTGAGCAGTTCTTC. It codes for CASSYSKNFEQFF.